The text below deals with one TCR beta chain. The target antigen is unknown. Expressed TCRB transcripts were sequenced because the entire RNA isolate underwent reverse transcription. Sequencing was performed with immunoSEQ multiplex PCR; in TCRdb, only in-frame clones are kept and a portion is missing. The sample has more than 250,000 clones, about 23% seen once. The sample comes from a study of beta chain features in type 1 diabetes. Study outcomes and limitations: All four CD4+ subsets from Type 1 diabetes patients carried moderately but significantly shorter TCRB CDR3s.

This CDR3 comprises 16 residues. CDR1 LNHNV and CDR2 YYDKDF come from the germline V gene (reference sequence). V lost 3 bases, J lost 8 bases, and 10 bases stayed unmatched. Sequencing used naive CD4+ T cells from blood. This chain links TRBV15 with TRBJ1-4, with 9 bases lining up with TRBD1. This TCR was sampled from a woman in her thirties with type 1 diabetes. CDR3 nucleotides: TGTGCCACCAGCAGTGTCCCGGGACAGGGCGAAGAAAAACTGTTTTTT. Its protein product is CATSSVPGQGEEKLFF.